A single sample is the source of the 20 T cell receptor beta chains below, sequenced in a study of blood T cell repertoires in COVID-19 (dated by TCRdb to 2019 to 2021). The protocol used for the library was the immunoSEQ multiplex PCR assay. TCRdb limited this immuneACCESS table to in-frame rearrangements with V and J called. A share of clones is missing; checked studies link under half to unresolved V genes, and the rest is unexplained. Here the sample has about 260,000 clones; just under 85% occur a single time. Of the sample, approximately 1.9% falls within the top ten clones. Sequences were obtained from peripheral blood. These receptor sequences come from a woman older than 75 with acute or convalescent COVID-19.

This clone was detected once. The CDR3 bases are TGTGCCAGCTCCGGGGGAAGCGTTAATAGCAATCAGCCCCAGCATTTT. Translation gives CASSGGSVNSNQPQHF. This chain joins TRBV2 and TRBJ1-5; D possibly corresponds to TRBD1 (5 bases). V was cut by 8 bases and J by 0 bases, with 17 bases left in between. This CDR3 comprises 16 residues. Germline values: CDR1 SNHLY, CDR2 FYNNEI.

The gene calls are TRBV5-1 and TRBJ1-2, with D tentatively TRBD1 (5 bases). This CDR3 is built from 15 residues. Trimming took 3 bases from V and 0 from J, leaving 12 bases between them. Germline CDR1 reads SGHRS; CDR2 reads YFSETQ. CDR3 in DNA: TGCGCCAGCAGCTCGGGGGAGACTGCTAACTATGGCTACACCTTC. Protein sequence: CASSSGETANYGYTF.

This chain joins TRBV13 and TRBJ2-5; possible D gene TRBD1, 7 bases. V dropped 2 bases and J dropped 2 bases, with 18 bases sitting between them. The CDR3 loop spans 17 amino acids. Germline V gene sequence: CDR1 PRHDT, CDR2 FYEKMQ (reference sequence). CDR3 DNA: TGTGCCAGCAGCTTAACGGGGTGGCAGGGGGGACAAGAGACCCAGTACTTC. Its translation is CASSLTGWQGGQETQYF.

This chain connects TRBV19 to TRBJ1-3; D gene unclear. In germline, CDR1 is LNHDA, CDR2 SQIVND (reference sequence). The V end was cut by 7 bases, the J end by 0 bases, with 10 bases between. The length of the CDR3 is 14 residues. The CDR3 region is CASTRRSSGNTIYF. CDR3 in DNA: TGTGCCAGTACCAGGCGTAGCTCTGGAAACACCATATATTTT. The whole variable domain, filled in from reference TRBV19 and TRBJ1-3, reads DGGITQSPKYLFRKEGQNVTLSCEQNLNHDAMYWYRQDPGQGLRLIYYSQIVNDFQKGDIAEGYSVSREKKESFPLTVTSAQKNPTAFYLCASTRRSSGNTIYFGEGSWLTVV.

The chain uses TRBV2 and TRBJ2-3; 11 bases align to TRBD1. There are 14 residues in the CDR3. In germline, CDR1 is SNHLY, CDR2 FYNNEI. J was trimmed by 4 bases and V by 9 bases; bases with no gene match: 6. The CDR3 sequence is CASAPGQGADTQYF. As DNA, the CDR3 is TGTGCCAGTGCCCCGGGACAGGGGGCAGATACGCAGTATTTT.

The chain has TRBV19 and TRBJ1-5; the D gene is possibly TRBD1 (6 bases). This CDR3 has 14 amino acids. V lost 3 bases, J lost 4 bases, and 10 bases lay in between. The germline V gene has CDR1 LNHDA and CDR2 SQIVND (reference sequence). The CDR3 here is CASSMRDTNQPQHF. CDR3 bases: TGTGCCAGTAGTATGAGGGACACGAATCAGCCCCAGCATTTT.

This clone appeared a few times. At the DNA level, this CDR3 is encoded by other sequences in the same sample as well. The CDR3: CASSLRQGSDSPLHF. DNA for the CDR3: TGTGCCAGCAGCCTAAGACAGGGTTCGGATTCACCCCTCCACTTT. The chain employs TRBV5-5 and TRBJ1-6; 7 bases match TRBD1. There are 15 residues in the CDR3. The V gene end was trimmed by 4 bases and the J gene end by 8 bases; junction bases not matched to a gene: 9. Looked up from germline, CDR1 is SGHKS and CDR2 is YYEKEE (reference sequence).

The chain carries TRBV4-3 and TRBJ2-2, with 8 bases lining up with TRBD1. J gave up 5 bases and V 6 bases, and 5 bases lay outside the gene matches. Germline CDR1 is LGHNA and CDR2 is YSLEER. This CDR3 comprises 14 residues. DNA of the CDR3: TGCGCCAGCAGTCCCAGGACAGGGACCGGGGAGCTGTTTTTT. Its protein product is CASSPRTGTGELFF.

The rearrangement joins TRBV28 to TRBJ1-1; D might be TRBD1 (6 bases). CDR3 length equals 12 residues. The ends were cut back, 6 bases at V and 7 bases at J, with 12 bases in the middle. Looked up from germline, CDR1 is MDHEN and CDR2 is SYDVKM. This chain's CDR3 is CASRNRVDEAFF. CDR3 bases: TGTGCCAGCAGGAACAGGGTTGATGAAGCTTTCTTT.

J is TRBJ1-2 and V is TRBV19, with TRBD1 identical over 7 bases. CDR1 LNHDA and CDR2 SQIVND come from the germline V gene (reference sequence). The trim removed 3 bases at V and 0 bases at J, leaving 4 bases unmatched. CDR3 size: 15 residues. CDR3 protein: CASSMGQRPNYGYTF. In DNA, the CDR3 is TGTGCCAGTAGTATGGGACAGAGACCTAACTATGGCTACACCTTC.

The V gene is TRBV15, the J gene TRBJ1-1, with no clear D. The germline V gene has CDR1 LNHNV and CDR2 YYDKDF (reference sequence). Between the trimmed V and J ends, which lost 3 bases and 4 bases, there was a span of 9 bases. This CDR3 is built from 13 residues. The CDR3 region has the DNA TGTGCCACCAGCAGTTCCCCCCGCACTGAAGCTTTCTTT. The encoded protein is CATSSSPRTEAFF.

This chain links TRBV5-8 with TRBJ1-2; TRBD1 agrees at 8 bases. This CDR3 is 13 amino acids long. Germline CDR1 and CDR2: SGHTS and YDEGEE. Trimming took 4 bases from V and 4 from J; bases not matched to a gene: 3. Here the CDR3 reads CASSADRVYGYTF. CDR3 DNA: TGTGCCAGCAGCGCGGACAGGGTCTATGGCTACACCTTC.

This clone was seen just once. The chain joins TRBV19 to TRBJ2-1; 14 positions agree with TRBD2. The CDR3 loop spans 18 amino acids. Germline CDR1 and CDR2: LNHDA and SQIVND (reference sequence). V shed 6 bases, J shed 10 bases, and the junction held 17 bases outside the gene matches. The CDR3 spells CASSPGLAGGRASREQFF. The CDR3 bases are TGTGCCAGTAGCCCAGGACTAGCGGGAGGACGTGCTTCAAGAGAGCAGTTCTTC. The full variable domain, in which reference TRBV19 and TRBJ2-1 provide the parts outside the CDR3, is DGGITQSPKYLFRKEGQNVTLSCEQNLNHDAMYWYRQDPGQGLRLIYYSQIVNDFQKGDIAEGYSVSREKKESFPLTVTSAQKNPTAFYLCASSPGLAGGRASREQFFGPGTRLTVL.

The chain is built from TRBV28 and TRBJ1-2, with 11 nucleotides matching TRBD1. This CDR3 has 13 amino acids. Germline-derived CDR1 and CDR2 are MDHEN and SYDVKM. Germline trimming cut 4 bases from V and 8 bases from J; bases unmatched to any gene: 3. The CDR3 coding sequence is TGTGCCAGCAGTTGGGACAGGGGGAAAGGCTACACCTTC. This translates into CASSWDRGKGYTF.

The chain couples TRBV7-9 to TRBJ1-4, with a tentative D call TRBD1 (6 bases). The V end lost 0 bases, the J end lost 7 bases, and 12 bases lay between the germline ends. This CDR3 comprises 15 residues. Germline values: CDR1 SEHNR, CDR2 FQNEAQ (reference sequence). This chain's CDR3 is CASSLARGQGEKLFF. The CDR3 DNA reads TGTGCCAGCAGCTTAGCGCGGGGGCAGGGTGAAAAACTGTTTTTT.

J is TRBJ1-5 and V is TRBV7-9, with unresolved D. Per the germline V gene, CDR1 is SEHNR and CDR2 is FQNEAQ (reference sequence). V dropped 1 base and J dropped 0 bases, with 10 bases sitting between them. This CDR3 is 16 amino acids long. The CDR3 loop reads CASSLDSLYSNQPQHF. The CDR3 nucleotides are TGTGCCAGCAGCTTAGACAGCCTATATAGCAATCAGCCCCAGCATTTT.

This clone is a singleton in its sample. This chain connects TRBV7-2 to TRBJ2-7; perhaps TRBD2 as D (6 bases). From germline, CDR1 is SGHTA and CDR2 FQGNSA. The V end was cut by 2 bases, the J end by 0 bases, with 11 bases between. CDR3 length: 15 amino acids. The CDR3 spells CASSLSGLSSYEQYF. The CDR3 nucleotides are TGTGCCAGCAGCTTATCGGGACTCTCCTCCTACGAGCAGTACTTC.

CDR3 amino acids: CASRLGQGFADTQYF. CDR3 DNA: TGTGCCAGCAGACTTGGACAGGGGTTTGCAGATACGCAGTATTTT. The chain has TRBV6-5 and TRBJ2-3; 9 bases are shared with TRBD1. With 6 bases clipped from V and 4 bases from J, the junction kept 8 bases outside the gene matches. Germline lookup yields CDR1 MNHEY and CDR2 SVGAGI. The CDR3 totals 15 residues.

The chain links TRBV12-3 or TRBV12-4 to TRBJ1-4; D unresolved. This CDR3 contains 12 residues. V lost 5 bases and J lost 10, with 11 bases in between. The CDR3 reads CASSDTGGKLFF. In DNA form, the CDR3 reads TGTGCCAGCAGTGACACGGGAGGAAAACTGTTTTTT.

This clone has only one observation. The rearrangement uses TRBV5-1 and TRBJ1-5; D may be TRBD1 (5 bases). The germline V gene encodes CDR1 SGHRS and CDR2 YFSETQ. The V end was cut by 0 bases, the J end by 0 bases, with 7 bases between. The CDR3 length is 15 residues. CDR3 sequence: CASSLEGNSNQPQHF. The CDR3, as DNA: TGCGCCAGCAGCTTGGAGGGGAATAGCAATCAGCCCCAGCATTTT.